Listed below are T cell receptor beta chains from one sample, sequenced in a study of lung T cells in sarcoidosis with Löfgren's syndrome. TCRdb reprocessed the reads with MiXCR, giving one entry per CDR3 protein. The sample has fewer than 25,000 distinct CDR3 sequences, under 25% seen once; the top ten hold roughly 0.7%. Specimen: CD4+ T cells from bronchoalveolar lavage. These receptors were obtained from a human donor with sarcoidosis (Löfgren's syndrome or another form), or a control subject (not recorded which). Both conserved end residues are part of each CDR3. Fields, in order: V gene, clone size, J gene, D gene, CDR3 protein, CDR3 DNA. D genes are given only for firm matches. Expanded clones get a size class; other rows say once, few or many, or leave the size out.

>TRBV15|medium-sized|TRBJ2-1|NA
CATSRDLKGTSNF
TGTGCCACCAGCAGAGATCTAAAGGGGACATCTAACTTC
>TRBV12-3/TRBV12-4|few|TRBJ2-1|NA
CASSSNGRRNEQFF
TGTGCCAGCAGTAGTAACGGGAGAAGGAATGAGCAGTTCTTC
>TRBV6-2/TRBV6-3|medium-sized|TRBJ2-2|NA
CASSYLGRSAGELFF
TGTGCCAGCAGTTACTTAGGGAGGTCGGCCGGGGAGCTGTTTTTT
>TRBV29-1|NA|TRBJ1-4|NA
CSVGSAEKLFF
TGCAGCGTGGGGTCGGCTGAAAAACTGTTTTTT
>TRBV28|medium-sized|TRBJ2-1|NA
CASSLASSEQFF
TGTGCCAGCAGTTTAGCCTCGTCTGAGCAGTTCTTC
>TRBV29-1|NA|TRBJ1-2|TRBD1
CSVAGTANYGYTF
TGCAGCGTTGCCGGGACAGCTAACTATGGCTACACCTTC
>TRBV7-9|few|TRBJ1-1|NA
CASSPRQVMNTEAFF
TGTGCCAGCAGCCCCCGACAGGTTATGAACACTGAAGCTTTCTTT
>TRBV4-1|many|TRBJ2-7|TRBD2
CASSQRSLGLAGGNEQYF
TGCGCCAGCAGCCAACGATCTCTTGGACTAGCGGGAGGTAACGAGCAGTACTTC
>TRBV12-3/TRBV12-4|few|TRBJ1-4|NA
CASSGRLGEKLFF
TGTGCCAGCAGCGGGAGATTGGGGGAAAAACTGTTTTTT
>TRBV6-4|NA|TRBJ2-2|TRBD1
CASSASLGQGKAGELFF
TGTGCCAGCAGTGCTTCCCTAGGACAGGGCAAGGCCGGGGAGCTGTTTTTT
>TRBV6-4|many|TRBJ2-3|TRBD2
CASSELVASGIVTDTQYF
TGTGCCAGCAGTGAATTAGTTGCTAGCGGCATTGTGACAGATACGCAGTATTTT
>TRBV12-3/TRBV12-4|many|TRBJ1-1|TRBD1
CASRGDRNLNTEAFF
TGTGCCAGCAGAGGGGACAGGAACCTGAACACTGAAGCTTTCTTT
>TRBV7-9|many|TRBJ2-3|TRBD1
CASSLEGQAEDTQYF
TGTGCCAGCAGCTTAGAAGGACAGGCTGAGGATACGCAGTATTTT
>TRBV7-2|many|TRBJ1-5|NA
CASSRSSGNQPQHF
TGTGCCAGCAGCCGGAGCAGCGGCAATCAGCCCCAGCATTTT
>TRBV29-1|NA|TRBJ1-5|TRBD1
CSVAGQGGESNQPQHF
TGCAGCGTTGCGGGACAGGGGGGCGAGAGCAATCAGCCCCAGCATTTT
>TRBV6-1|NA|TRBJ1-1|NA
CASGPASNTEAFF
TGTGCCAGTGGTCCGGCATCGAACACTGAAGCTTTCTTT
>TRBV12-3/TRBV12-4|many|TRBJ2-1|TRBD2
CASSYTSGTYNEQFF
TGTGCCAGCAGCTATACTAGCGGGACCTACAATGAGCAGTTCTTC
>TRBV2|many|TRBJ2-1|NA
CASSSDRSSYNEQFF
TGTGCCAGCAGTTCTGACAGGAGCTCCTACAATGAGCAGTTCTTC
>TRBV7-3|many|TRBJ2-7|NA
CASSPGRSLVDEQYF
TGTGCCAGCAGCCCCGGTCGGTCGTTGGTCGACGAGCAGTACTTC
>TRBV4-1|few|TRBJ2-7|NA
CASSQLWPGVAIYEQYF
TGCGCCAGCAGCCAATTATGGCCGGGGGTAGCGATCTACGAGCAGTACTTC
>TRBV28|many|TRBJ1-1|NA
CASSLVSNTEAFF
TGTGCCAGCAGTTTGGTCAGTAATACTGAAGCTTTCTTT
>TRBV18|few|TRBJ2-7|NA
CASSRTGPYEQYF
TGTGCCAGCTCACGGACGGGGCCCTACGAGCAGTACTTC
>TRBV30|NA|TRBJ2-7|NA
CAWSNPQYEQYF
TGTGCCTGGAGTAACCCTCAGTACGAGCAGTACTTC
>TRBV2|many|TRBJ1-1|NA
CASSVGDNTEAFF
TGTGCCAGCAGTGTTGGGGATAACACTGAAGCTTTCTTT
>TRBV28|many|TRBJ2-3|NA
CASSPGTRSTDTQYF
TGTGCCAGCAGTCCTGGGACACGGAGCACAGATACGCAGTATTTT
>TRBV10-3|many|TRBJ1-1|NA
CAIKSEAFF
TGTGCCATCAAGTCTGAAGCTTTCTTT
>TRBV12-3/TRBV12-4|few|TRBJ2-7|TRBD2
CASSPVLAGTYEQYF
TGTGCCAGCAGTCCCGTACTAGCGGGAACCTACGAGCAGTACTTC
>TRBV29-1|few|TRBJ2-3|TRBD1
CSTRQGLWADTQYF
TGCAGCACCAGACAGGGCCTTTGGGCAGATACGCAGTATTTT
>TRBV5-1|many|TRBJ2-3|NA
CASSLGRFSTDTQYF
TGCGCCAGCAGCTTGGGTCGGTTTAGCACAGATACGCAGTATTTT
>TRBV29-1|NA|TRBJ1-1|NA
CSAMNTEAFF
TGCAGCGCGATGAACACTGAAGCTTTCTTT
>TRBV7-3|many|TRBJ1-1|TRBD1
CASSQTGGSMTEAFF
TGTGCCAGCAGCCAAACAGGGGGTAGTATGACTGAAGCTTTCTTT
>TRBV4-3|NA|TRBJ2-7|TRBD2
CANIARLASYEQYF
TGCGCCAACATCGCCAGACTAGCCAGCTACGAGCAGTACTTC
>TRBV20-1|few|TRBJ2-1|TRBD1
CSARGGPGGYNEQFF
TGCAGTGCTAGAGGTGGACCAGGGGGATATAATGAGCAGTTCTTC
>TRBV6-2/TRBV6-3|NA|TRBJ2-7|NA
CASSNGPAPYEQYF
TGTGCCAGCAGTAACGGACCGGCGCCGTACGAGCAGTACTTC
>TRBV5-1|NA|TRBJ2-7|TRBD1
CASSGPGDRSYEQYF
TGCGCCAGCAGCGGGCCGGGGGACAGGTCCTACGAGCAGTACTTC
>TRBV7-9|NA|TRBJ1-1|NA
CASSITGGTEAFF
TGTGCCAGCAGCATAACAGGAGGCACTGAAGCTTTCTTT
>TRBV20-1|medium-sized|TRBJ2-7|NA
CSARGGRRPQEQYF
TGCAGTGCTAGGGGCGGTCGGCGGCCCCAAGAGCAGTACTTC
>TRBV5-4|few|TRBJ2-3|NA
CASSFKVGTDTQYF
TGTGCCAGCAGCTTTAAGGTTGGCACAGATACGCAGTATTTT
>TRBV2|many|TRBJ1-1|NA
CASNGGLHLGEAFF
TGTGCCAGCAACGGGGGCCTCCACTTAGGTGAAGCTTTCTTT
>TRBV28|many|TRBJ2-7|NA
CASSLRAVYEQYF
TGTGCCAGCAGTTTAAGGGCAGTTTACGAGCAGTACTTC
>TRBV20-1|medium-sized|TRBJ2-7|TRBD2
CSAHRDYAYEQYF
TGCAGTGCTCACCGGGACTATGCCTACGAGCAGTACTTC
>TRBV28|medium-sized|TRBJ1-1|NA
CASTLFFEAFF
TGTGCCAGCACCCTCTTTTTTGAAGCTTTCTTT
>TRBV10-3|few|TRBJ2-3|NA
CAISDEIPGAQYF
TGTGCCATCAGTGATGAGATTCCGGGGGCGCAGTATTTT
>TRBV6-1|medium-sized|TRBJ2-5|TRBD1
CASRPGTGSETQYF
TGTGCCAGCCGTCCGGGGACAGGGAGTGAGACCCAGTACTTC
>TRBV4-3|few|TRBJ2-3|TRBD1
CASSWDRKTDTQYF
TGCGCCAGCAGTTGGGACAGGAAGACAGATACGCAGTATTTT
>TRBV28|medium-sized|TRBJ1-5|NA
CASSKGPGYQPQHF
TGTGCCAGCAGTAAAGGCCCTGGATATCAGCCCCAGCATTTT
>TRBV29-1|few|TRBJ2-1|TRBD2
CSVDGLSGTMSSFF
TGCAGCGTTGACGGCCTTAGCGGGACAATGAGCAGCTTCTTC
>TRBV7-2|many|TRBJ1-2|NA
CASSFGPEVGYTF
TGTGCCAGCAGCTTCGGACCTGAAGTGGGCTACACCTTC
>TRBV7-2|many|TRBJ2-1|NA
CASSFRSAYNEQFF
TGTGCCAGCAGCTTCCGGTCGGCCTACAATGAGCAGTTCTTC
>TRBV7-9|NA|TRBJ1-2|NA
CASSLRDGYTF
TGTGCCAGCAGCTTGCGAGATGGCTACACCTTC
>TRBV20-1|many|TRBJ2-7|NA
CSAGSGTEAREQYF
TGCAGTGCGGGATCCGGGACCGAGGCGCGGGAGCAGTACTTC
>TRBV28|medium-sized|TRBJ2-1|NA
CASSSPGRNNEQFF
TGTGCCAGCAGTTCACCCGGGAGAAACAATGAGCAGTTCTTC
>TRBV20-1|NA|TRBJ1-1|NA
CSARDLFSMSTVAFF
TGCAGTGCTAGGGACCTTTTTTCCATGAGCACTGTAGCTTTCTTT
>TRBV12-3/TRBV12-4|few|TRBJ1-5|NA
CASSLKGNQPQHF
TGTGCCAGCAGTTTAAAGGGGAATCAGCCCCAGCATTTT
>TRBV5-4|NA|TRBJ1-2|NA
CASSSAGQTQRYTF
TGTGCCAGCAGCTCGGCCGGGCAGACCCAGAGGTACACCTTC
>TRBV10-3|few|TRBJ1-1|NA
CAIRQELNTEAFF
TGTGCCATCAGGCAAGAACTGAACACTGAAGCTTTCTTT